A selection of T cell receptor beta chains follows, all from one sample in a study of shared clonotypes between healthy human individuals. Sequencing used immunoSEQ multiplex PCR; TCRdb keeps in-frame clones, though not all of them. The sample has more than 1.2 million clones; approximately 98.5% are singletons. The source material was naive CD4+ T cells sorted from blood. The receptors originated from a man younger than 40 in good health. The conserved cysteine and the conserved F or W are not part of the CDR3 here. Not every row has a clone size; where given, it reads once, few, many or a size class.

abundance | j_gene | v_gene | CDR3aa
NA | TRBJ1-1 | TRBV5-4 | ASSLDPALNTEAF
NA | TRBJ2-3 | TRBV10-1 | ASSDPSGSTDTQY
NA | TRBJ2-7 | TRBV5-1 | ASSVTSGSYEQY
NA | TRBJ2-1 | TRBV7-2 | ASSLGPGVDEQF
NA | TRBJ2-1 | TRBV10-3 | AISAVGGRYNEQF
NA | TRBJ1-4 | TRBV7-6 | ASSLEQGKLF
once | TRBJ2-5 | TRBV5-1 | ASSLGPGTGDEETQY
NA | TRBJ2-3 | TRBV10-3 | AISEQVGTDTQY
NA | TRBJ1-1 | TRBV19 | ASSRDRVTEAF
NA | TRBJ2-7 | TRBV5-6 | ASLPQGRPYEQY